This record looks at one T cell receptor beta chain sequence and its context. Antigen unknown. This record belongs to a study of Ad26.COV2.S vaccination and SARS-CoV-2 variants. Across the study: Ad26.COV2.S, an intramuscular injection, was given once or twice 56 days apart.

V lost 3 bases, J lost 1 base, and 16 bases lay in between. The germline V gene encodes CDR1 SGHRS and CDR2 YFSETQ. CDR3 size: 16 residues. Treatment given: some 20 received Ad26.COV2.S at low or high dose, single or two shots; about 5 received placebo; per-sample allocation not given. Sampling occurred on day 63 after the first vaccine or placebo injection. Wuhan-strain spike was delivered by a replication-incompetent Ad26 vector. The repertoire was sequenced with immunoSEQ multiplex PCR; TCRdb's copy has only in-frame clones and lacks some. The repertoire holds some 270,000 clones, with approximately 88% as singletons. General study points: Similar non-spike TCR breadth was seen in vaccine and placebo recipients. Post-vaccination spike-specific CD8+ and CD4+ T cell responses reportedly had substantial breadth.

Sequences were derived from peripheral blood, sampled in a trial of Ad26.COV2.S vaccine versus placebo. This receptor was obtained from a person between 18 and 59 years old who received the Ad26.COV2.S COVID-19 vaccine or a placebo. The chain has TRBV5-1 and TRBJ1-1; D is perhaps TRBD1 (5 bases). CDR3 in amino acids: CASSSGAVRGNTEAFF. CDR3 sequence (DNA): TGCGCCAGCAGCTCCGGGGCGGTTAGGGGGAACACTGAAGCTTTCTTT. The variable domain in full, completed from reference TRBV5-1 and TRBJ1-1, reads KAGVTQTPRYLIKTRGQQVTLSCSPISGHRSVSWYQQTPGQGLQFLFEYFSETQRNKGNFPGRFSGRQFSNSRSEMNVSTLELGDSALYLCASSSGAVRGNTEAFFGQGTRLTVV.